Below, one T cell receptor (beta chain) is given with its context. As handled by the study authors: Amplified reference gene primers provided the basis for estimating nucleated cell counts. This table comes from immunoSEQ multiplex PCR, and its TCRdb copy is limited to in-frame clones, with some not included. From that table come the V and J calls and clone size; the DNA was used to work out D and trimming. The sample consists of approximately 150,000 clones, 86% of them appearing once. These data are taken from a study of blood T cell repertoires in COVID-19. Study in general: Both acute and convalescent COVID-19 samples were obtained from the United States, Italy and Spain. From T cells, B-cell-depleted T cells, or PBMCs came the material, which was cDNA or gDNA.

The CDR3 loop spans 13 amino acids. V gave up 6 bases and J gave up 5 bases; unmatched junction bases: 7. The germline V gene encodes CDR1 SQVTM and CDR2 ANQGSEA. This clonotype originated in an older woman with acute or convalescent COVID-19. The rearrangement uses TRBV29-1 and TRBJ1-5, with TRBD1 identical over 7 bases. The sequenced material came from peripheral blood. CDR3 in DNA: TGCAGCGTGAGCCAGGGGGAAGATCAGCCCCAGCATTTT. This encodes CSVSQGEDQPQHF.